Included here is one T cell receptor beta chain sequence, with context. What it recognizes is unknown. The record originates from a study of T cell responses to AZD1222 COVID-19 vaccine. The study's findings and limits: Targeting of unmutated variant regions was reportedly seen in nearly half of spike-specific TCRs.

Sequencing used immunoSEQ multiplex PCR; TCRdb keeps in-frame clones, though not all of them. The table shows approximately 74,000 clones, with 86% occurring only once. The CDR3 extends over 15 amino acids. Germline V gives CDR1 SGHRS, CDR2 YFSETQ. V was clipped by 4 bases and J by 1 base, with 14 bases between them. The sequencing used peripheral blood, collected on day 0 of AZD1222 vaccination. The chain links TRBV5-1 to TRBJ2-5, with TRBD2 as a possible D gene (6 bases). This clonotype was sampled from an adult in good health. CDR3: CASSPAGSGQETQYF. In DNA form, the CDR3 reads TGCGCCAGCAGCCCGGCAGGTAGCGGCCAAGAGACCCAGTACTTC.